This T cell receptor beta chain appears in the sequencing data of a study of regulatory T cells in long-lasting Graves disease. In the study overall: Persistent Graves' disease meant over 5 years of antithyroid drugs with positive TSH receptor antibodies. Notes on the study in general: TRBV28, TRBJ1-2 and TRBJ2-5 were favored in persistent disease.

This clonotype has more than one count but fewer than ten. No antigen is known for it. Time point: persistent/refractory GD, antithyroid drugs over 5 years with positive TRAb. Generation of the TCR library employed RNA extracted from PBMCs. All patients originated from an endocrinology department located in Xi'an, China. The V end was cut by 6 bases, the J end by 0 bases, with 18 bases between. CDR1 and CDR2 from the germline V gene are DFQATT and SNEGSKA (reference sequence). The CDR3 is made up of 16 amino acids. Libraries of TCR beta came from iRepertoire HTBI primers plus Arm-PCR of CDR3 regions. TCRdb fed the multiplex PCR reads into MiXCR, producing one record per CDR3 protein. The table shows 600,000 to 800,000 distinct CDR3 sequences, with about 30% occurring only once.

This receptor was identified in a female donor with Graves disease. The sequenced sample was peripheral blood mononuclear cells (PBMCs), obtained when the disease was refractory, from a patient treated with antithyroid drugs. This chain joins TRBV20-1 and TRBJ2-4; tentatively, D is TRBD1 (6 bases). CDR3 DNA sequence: TGCAGTGCAATAGTGAGAGGGGGAATAGCCAAAAACATTCAGTACTTC. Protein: CSAIVRGGIAKNIQYF.